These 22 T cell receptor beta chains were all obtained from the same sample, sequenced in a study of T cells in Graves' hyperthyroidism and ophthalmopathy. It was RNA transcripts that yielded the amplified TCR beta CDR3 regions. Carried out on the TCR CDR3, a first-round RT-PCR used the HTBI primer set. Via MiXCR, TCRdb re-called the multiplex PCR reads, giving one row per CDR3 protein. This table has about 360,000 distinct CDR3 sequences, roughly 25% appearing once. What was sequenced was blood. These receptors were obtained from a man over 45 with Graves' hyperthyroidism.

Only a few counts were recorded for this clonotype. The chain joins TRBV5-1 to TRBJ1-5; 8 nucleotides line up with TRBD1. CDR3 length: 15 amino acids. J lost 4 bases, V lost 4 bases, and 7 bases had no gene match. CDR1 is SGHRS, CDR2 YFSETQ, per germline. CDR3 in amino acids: CASSPSDRENQPQHF. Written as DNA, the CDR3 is TGCGCCAGCAGCCCTTCGGACAGGGAAAATCAGCCCCAGCATTTT.

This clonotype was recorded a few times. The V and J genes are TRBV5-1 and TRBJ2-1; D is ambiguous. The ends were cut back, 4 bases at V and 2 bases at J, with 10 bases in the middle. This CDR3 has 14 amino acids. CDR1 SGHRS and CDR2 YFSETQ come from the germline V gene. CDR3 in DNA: TGCGCCAGCAGCCCGACGCGGACCTACAATGAGCAGTTCTTC. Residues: CASSPTRTYNEQFF.

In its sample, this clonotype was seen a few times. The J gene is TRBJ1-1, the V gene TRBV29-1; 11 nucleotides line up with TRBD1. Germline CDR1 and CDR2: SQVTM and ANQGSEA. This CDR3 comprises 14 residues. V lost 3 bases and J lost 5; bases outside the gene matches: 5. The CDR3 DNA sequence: TGCAGCGTTGAGGCCGGGACAGGGGGGACTGAAGCTTTCTTT. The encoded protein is CSVEAGTGGTEAFF.

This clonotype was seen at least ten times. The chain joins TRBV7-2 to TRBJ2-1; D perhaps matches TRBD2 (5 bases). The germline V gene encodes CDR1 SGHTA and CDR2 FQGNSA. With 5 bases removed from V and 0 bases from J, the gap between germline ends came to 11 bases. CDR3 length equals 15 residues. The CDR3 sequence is CASSPDYVSYNEQFF. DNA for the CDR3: TGTGCCAGCAGCCCTGACTACGTCTCCTACAATGAGCAGTTCTTC.

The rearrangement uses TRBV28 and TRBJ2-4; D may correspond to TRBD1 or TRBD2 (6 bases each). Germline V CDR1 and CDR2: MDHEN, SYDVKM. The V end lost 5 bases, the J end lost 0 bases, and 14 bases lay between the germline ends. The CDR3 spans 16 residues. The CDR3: CASSLTGTLAKNIQYF. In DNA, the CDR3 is TGTGCCAGCAGTCTCACAGGGACTCTAGCCAAAAACATTCAGTACTTC.

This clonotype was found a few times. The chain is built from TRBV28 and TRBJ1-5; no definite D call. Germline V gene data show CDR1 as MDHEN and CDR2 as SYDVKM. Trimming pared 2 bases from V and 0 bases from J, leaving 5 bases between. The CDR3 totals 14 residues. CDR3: CASSLRDSNQPQHF. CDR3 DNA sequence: TGTGCCAGCAGTTTACGGGATAGCAATCAGCCCCAGCATTTT.

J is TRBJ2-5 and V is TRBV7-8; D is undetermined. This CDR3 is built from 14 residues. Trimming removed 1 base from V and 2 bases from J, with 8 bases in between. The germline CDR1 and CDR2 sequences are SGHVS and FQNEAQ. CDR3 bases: TGTGCCAGCAGCTTAGGTGCGGTGCAAGAGACCCAGTACTTC. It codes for CASSLGAVQETQYF.

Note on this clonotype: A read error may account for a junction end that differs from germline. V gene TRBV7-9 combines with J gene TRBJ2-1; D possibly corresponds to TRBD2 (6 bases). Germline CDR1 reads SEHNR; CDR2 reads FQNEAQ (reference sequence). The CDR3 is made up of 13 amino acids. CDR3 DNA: TGTGCCGGCAGCTTAGTGAGCGGGAATGAGCAGTTCTTC. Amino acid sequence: CAGSLVSGNEQFF.

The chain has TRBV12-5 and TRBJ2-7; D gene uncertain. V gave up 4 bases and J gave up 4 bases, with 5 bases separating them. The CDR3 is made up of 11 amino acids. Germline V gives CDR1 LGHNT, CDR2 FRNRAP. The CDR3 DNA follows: TGTGCTAGTGGTTCCCAGTACGAGCAGTACTTC. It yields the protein CASGSQYEQYF. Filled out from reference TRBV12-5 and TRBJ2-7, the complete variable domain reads DARVTQTPRHKVTEMGQEVTMRCQPILGHNTVFWYRQTMMQGLELLAYFRNRAPLDDSGMPKDRFSAEMPDATLATLKIQPSEPRDSAVYFCASGSQYEQYFGPGTRLTVT.

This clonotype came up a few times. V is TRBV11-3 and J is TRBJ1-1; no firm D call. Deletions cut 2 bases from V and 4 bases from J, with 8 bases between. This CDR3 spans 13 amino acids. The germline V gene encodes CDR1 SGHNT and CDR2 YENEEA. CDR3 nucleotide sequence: TGTGCCAGCAGCTTACTCGTCGGCACTGAAGCTTTCTTT. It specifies CASSLLVGTEAFF.

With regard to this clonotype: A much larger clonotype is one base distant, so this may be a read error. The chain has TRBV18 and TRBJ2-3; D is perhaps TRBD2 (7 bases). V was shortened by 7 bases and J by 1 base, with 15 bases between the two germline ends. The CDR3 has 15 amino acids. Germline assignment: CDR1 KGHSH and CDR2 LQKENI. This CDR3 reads CASFPAGAGTDTQYF. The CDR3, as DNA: TGTGCCAGCTTTCCCGCGGGGGCGGGCACAGATACGCAGTATTTT.

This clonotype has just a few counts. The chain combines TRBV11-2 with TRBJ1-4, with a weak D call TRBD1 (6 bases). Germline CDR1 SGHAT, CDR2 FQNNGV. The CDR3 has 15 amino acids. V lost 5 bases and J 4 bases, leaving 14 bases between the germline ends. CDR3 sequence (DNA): TGTGCCAGCAGCCTCCACAGGGTTGTTAATGAAAAACTGTTTTTT. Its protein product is CASSLHRVVNEKLFF.

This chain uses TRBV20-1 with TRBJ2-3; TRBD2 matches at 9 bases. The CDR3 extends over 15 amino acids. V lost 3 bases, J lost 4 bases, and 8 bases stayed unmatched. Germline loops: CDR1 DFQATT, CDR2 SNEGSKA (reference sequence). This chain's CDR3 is CSASGVAGDSDTQYF. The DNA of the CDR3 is TGCAGTGCTAGTGGTGTAGCGGGAGACTCAGATACGCAGTATTTT.

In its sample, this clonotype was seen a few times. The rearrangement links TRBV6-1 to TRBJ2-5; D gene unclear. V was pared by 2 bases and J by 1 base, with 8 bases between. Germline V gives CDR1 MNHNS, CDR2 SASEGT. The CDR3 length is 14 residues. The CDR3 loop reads CASSEQLSQETQYF. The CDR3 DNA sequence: TGTGCCAGCAGTGAACAGCTTTCCCAAGAGACCCAGTACTTC.

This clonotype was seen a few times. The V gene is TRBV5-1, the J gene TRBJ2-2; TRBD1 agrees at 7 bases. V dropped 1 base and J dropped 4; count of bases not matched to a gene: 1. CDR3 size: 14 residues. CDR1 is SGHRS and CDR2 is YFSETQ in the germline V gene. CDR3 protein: CASSLWTGTGELFF. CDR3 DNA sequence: TGCGCCAGCAGCTTGTGGACAGGCACCGGGGAGCTGTTTTTT.

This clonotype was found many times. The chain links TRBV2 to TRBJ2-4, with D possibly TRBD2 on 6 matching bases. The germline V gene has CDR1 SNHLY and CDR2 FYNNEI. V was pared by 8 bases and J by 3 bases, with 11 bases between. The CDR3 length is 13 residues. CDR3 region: CASGGSGKNIQYF. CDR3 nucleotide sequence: TGTGCCAGCGGAGGGTCGGGCAAAAACATTCAGTACTTC.

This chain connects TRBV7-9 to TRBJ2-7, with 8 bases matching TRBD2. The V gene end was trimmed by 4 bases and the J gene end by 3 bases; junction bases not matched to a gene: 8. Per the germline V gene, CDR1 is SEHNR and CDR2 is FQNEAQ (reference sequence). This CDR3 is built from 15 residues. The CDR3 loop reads CASSSSGRGVYEQYF. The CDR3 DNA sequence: TGTGCCAGCAGCTCCAGCGGGAGAGGGGTCTACGAGCAGTACTTC. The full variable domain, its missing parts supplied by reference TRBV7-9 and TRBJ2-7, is DTGVSQNPRHKITKRGQNVTFRCDPISEHNRLYWYRQTLGQGPEFLTYFQNEAQLEKSRLLSDRFSAERPKGSFSTLEIQRTEQGDSAMYLCASSSSGRGVYEQYFGPGTRLTVT.

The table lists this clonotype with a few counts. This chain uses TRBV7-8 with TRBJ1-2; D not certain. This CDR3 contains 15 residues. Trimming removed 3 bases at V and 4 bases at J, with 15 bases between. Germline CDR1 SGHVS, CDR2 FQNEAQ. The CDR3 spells CASSLSTQRGYGYTF. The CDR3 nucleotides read TGTGCCAGCAGCTTGTCTACACAGCGTGGCTATGGCTACACCTTC. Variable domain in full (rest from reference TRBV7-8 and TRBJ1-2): GAGVSQSPRYKVAKRGQDVALRCDPISGHVSLFWYQQALGQGPEFLTYFQNEAQLDKSGLPSDRFFAERPEGSVSTLKIQRTQQEDSAVYLCASSLSTQRGYGYTFGSGTRLTVV.

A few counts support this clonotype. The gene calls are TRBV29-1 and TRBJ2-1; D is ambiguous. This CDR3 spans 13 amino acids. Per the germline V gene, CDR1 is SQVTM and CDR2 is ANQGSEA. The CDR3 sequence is CTVLTLSYNEQFF. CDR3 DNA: TGCACAGTCTTGACCCTCTCCTACAATGAGCAGTTCTTC.

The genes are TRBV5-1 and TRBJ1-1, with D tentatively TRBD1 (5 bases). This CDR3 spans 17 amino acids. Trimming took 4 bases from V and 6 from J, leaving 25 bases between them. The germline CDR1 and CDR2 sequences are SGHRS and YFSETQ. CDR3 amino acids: CASSRGWGDVVLAEAFF. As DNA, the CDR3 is TGCGCCAGCAGCCGGGGGTGGGGGGATGTCGTCTTGGCTGAAGCTTTCTTT.

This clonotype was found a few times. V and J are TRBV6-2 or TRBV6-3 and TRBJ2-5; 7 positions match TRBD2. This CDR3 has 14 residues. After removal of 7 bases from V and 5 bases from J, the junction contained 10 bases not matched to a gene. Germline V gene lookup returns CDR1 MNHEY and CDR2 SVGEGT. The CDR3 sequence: CASNRGAGSETQYF. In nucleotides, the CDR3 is TGTGCCAGCAATCGGGGAGCGGGATCTGAGACCCAGTACTTC.

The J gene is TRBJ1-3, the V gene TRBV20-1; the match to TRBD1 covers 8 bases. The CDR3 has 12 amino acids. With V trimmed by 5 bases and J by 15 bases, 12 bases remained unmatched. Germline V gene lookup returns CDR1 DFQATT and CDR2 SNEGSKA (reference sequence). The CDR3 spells CSALSKDRATYF. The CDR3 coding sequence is TGCAGTGCTTTAAGTAAGGACAGGGCCACATATTTT.